This record looks at one T cell receptor beta chain sequence and its context. This record belongs to a study of patients and donors after allogeneic stem cell transplantation. V dropped 5 bases and J dropped 6 bases, with 23 bases sitting between them. This CDR3 is built from 18 residues. CDR1 MNHNS and CDR2 SASEGT come from the germline V gene. TCRdb itself ran the RT-PCR reads through MiXCR, one entry per CDR3 protein. The sample consists of over 350,000 distinct CDR3 sequences, more than 15% of them appearing once. The J gene is TRBJ1-6, the V gene TRBV6-1; D gene unclear. The source material was blood, either unsorted or a sorted T cell fraction (not recorded which). The clonotype comes from a human donor who was either an allogeneic HSCT recipient or a stem cell or donor lymphocyte infusion donor (not recorded which). It is not recorded whose cells these are; they may come from a transplant donor. CDR3: CASSPGHGPGGVNSPLHF. The DNA of the CDR3 is TGTGCCAGCAGTCCGGGCCACGGCCCGGGAGGTGTTAATTCACCCCTCCACTTT.